The present T cell receptor beta chain was sequenced within a study of T cells in tuberculosis. About the research overall: T cells were selected with CD1B tetramers loaded with glucose monomycolate. Study outcomes and limitations: The TCR-beta difference was not significant; alpha differences partly reflected length. Samples were chosen by availability of cryopreserved specimens.

Tuberculin skin test and IGRA determined adolescents' latent tuberculosis status at entry. Repertoires were generated with immunoSEQ multiplex PCR, while TCRdb's copy carries only in-frame clones and drops some. This table holds roughly 29,000 clones, approximately 95% found once. In this sample, this clone turned up a few times. Its matching antigen is unknown. The CDR3 is 15 residues long. Per germline, CDR1 SGHTA and CDR2 FQGNSA. V shed 5 bases and J shed 3 bases, with 15 bases lying between them. This TCR came from a donor aged 10 to 29 with latent tuberculosis or without tuberculosis infection. The chain links TRBV7-2 to TRBJ2-3; a possible D gene is TRBD2 (5 bases). The sequencing input was PBMCs. The CDR3 reads CASSHTTGSTDTQYF. The CDR3, as DNA: TGTGCCAGCAGCCATACGACGGGGAGTACAGATACGCAGTATTTT.